What follows are 9 T cell receptor beta chains derived from one specimen sequenced in a study of T cell clusters in autoimmune cytopenias. TRB amplification used roughly 250 ng of peripheral blood genomic DNA. Multiplex touch-down PCR amplified TRB using TRB-A and TRB-B pools in one tube. Each CDR3 protein gets one entry in TCRdb, which reprocessed the multiplex PCR reads and gives no DNA. The sample data list about 490 distinct CDR3 sequences. Source material: peripheral blood. These receptors came from a human donor with an autoimmune cytopenia or autoimmune hepatitis (not recorded which).

According to its frequency, this clonotype is medium-sized. This chain joins TRBV12-3 or TRBV12-4 and TRBJ2-5; the TCRdb D gene call, TRBD1, has no DNA to confirm it. CDR3 length equals 14 residues. The CDR3 is CASRVTGGLETQYF.

In terms of frequency, this clonotype is large (0.1 to 1%). The J gene is TRBJ2-7, the V gene TRBV5-6; as DNA is missing, the TRBD2 call by TCRdb cannot be tested. The CDR3 extends over 16 amino acids. Germline CDR1 is SGHDT and CDR2 is YYEEEE. This CDR3 is CASSLTGLAGPYEQYF.

According to its frequency, this clonotype is medium-sized. The V call is TRBV28, the J call TRBJ2-2. CDR3 length: 15 residues. Germline V CDR1 and CDR2: MDHEN, SYDVKM. CDR3 amino acids: CASSLWANGAGELFF.

Judged by frequency, this clonotype is medium-sized. V is TRBV7-9 and J is TRBJ1-1. Germline lookup yields CDR1 SEHNR and CDR2 FQNEAQ (reference sequence). This CDR3 comprises 12 residues. CDR3 residues: CASSFEGTEAFF.

This clonotype is medium-sized by frequency. V gene TRBV6-1 combines with J gene TRBJ2-7. The germline V gene has CDR1 MNHNS and CDR2 SASEGT. The CDR3 is made up of 15 amino acids. CDR3 in amino acids: CASRTVEVGPHEQYF.

By frequency, this clonotype registers medium-sized (0.01 to 0.1%). V is TRBV18 and J is TRBJ1-5. Germline assignment: CDR1 KGHSH and CDR2 LQKENI. This CDR3 spans 13 amino acids. CDR3: CASSPAPNQPQHF.

This clonotype is classed as large by frequency. The chain has TRBV13 and TRBJ2-7; lacking DNA, the TRBD1 call made by TCRdb goes unchecked. The CDR3 spans 13 residues. Germline CDR1 is PRHDT and CDR2 is FYEKMQ (reference sequence). The CDR3 sequence: CASSADRGHEQYF.

By frequency, this clonotype is large. This chain links TRBV7-6 with TRBJ2-1; TCRdb selects TRBD1, and the lack of DNA leaves this call unchecked. Germline CDR1 and CDR2: SGHVS and FNYEAQ. The CDR3 is made up of 17 amino acids. The chain's CDR3 is CASSPSGDRFHYNEQFF.

V and J are TRBV28 and TRBJ2-7. Germline loops: CDR1 MDHEN, CDR2 SYDVKM. This CDR3 comprises 12 residues. CDR3: CASSSGLYVQYF.